This T cell receptor beta chain was obtained from a study of OX40 agonist ivuxolimab in advanced cancers. On the study more broadly: In this cohort, patients received ivuxolimab, an agonistic anti-OX40 (CD134) antibody. Hepatocellular carcinoma, melanoma, renal cell or head and neck cancer affected the dose-escalation patients. The study, taken as a whole, reports: At 0.1 to 3.0 mg/kg and by week 6, CD4+ and CD8+ T cells in the blood had expanded clonally.

About this clone: The target antigen is unknown.

Repertoires were generated with immunoSEQ multiplex PCR, while TCRdb's copy carries only in-frame clones and drops some. Seen here are some 50,000 clones, over 80% observed once, and the top ten hold 2.5% to 3.5%. V was clipped by 5 bases and J by 2 bases, with 10 bases between them. This CDR3 has 13 residues. Germline loops: CDR1 MNHEY, CDR2 SVGAGI. The clonotype comes from an adult with an advanced solid tumor such as melanoma, head and neck, liver or kidney cancer. The sample here was CD4+ or CD8+ T cells sorted from blood, taken in a trial of the OX40 agonist ivuxolimab. V and J are TRBV6-5 and TRBJ2-7; possible D gene TRBD2, 7 bases. CDR3 coding DNA: TGTGCCAGCAGTGGGGGGGGCACCTACGAGCAGTACTTC. Its protein is CASSGGGTYEQYF.